This T cell receptor (beta chain) was retrieved from a study of blood T cell repertoires in COVID-19. Whole-study context: The samples span acute and convalescent COVID-19 from the United States, Italy and Spain. Sample material is recorded as cDNA or gDNA derived from T cells, B-cell-depleted T cells, or PBMCs.

There are 15 residues in the CDR3. CDR1 is SGHNT and CDR2 is YYREEE in the germline V gene (reference sequence). V lost 2 bases to trimming and J lost 4 bases; unmatched junction nucleotides: 4. Methods used by the authors: Reference gene primer amplification gave estimated nucleated cell counts. Produced via immunoSEQ multiplex PCR; TCRdb's table is partial and in-frame only. The D gene and trimming were derived from the DNA, and the V and J assignments and clone size from that table. This table holds about 250,000 clones, around nine tenths found once. The chain is built from TRBV5-4 and TRBJ2-1, with 9 bases lining up with TRBD1. Sequencing input: peripheral blood. This sequence was found in a woman between 55 and 75 years old who had recovered from COVID-19. The CDR3 nucleotides are TGTGCCAGCAGCTTAAGACAGGGGGGGTACAATGAGCAGTTCTTC. The encoded protein is CASSLRQGGYNEQFF.